The text below deals with one TCR beta chain. This receptor's antigen is unknown. The sample holds no much larger clone one base away, and base qualities are not on file. The sample comes from a study of cytomegalovirus exposure and HLA in healthy donors (dated by TCRdb to 2016 to 2017). About the study as a whole: In an earlier analysis of some 550 of the donors, 250 to 350 Gb of sequence data and some 120 million unique TCR beta sequences from about 179 million T cells were reported. Typing coverage varied by locus: roughly 620-640 donors for A, B, C, DRB1 and DQB1; roughly 510 for DQA1; more than 600 for DPA1; roughly 450 for DPB1. Donor age, sex, ethnicity and CMV serostatus were collected together with the repertoire data. An early release covering roughly 640 HLA-typed donors comprised approximately 290 gigabases of sequencing data and tens of millions of unique TCR sequences. Rather than using new phenotypic data, the later analysis identified candidate immune exposures from TCR beta sequences and from how often those sequences occurred across donors. To study patterns of TCR occurrence, a later analysis re-analyzed previously published TCR beta repertoires from several hundred donors and added high-resolution HLA genotyping. Four to six DR-DQ haplotypes were handled as single units for association and clustering, since linkage in the cohort was strong. A separate validation cohort of 100 to 150 different subjects was used in addition to the approximately 700-subject first cohort. The aim of the study was to test whether cataloging public T cell receptors could identify signatures of past pathogen exposure. The study used immunosequencing to profile the T cell repertoires of 666 subjects and linked those repertoires to cytomegalovirus serostatus. The study combined high-throughput TCR immunosequencing, statistical association of individual TCRs with disease status, and machine learning to predict cytomegalovirus infection status. Every repertoire in the discovery cohort had been generated on one and the same sequencing platform. Across approximately 420 genotyped donors of the cohort, an average of approximately 240,000 unique TCR beta nucleotide sequences per donor were sequenced, and roughly 20% of those sequences were non-productive. Of the roughly 410 genotyped donors, 81% were placed in the genetic ancestry cluster associated with self-reported Caucasian donors. In an earlier analysis of 587 of the donors, high-throughput TCR beta sequencing was used to judge whether each TCR beta V gene segment behaved as functional or pseudogenic. A later genetic analysis used genome-wide SNP genotypes for about 65% of the roughly 700 donors, treating that subset as a discovery cohort. HLA typing included class I and class II loci at four-digit resolution.

The CDR3 starts with the cysteine, ends with the phenylalanine, and has 14 residues. Only the CDR3 DNA stays, 42 bases, in frame from base 1. The cohort comprised 550 to 700 healthy bone marrow donors. Cohort members were all nominally healthy when sampled, although unrecorded immune exposures were likely present. The donor was CMV seronegative and was included in the group of hundreds of seronegative cohort members. A peripheral blood sample was collected from each donor, and TCR beta sequencing was performed on peripheral blood mononuclear cells. Genomic DNA was extracted from the blood cell samples with the Qiagen DNeasy Blood Extraction Kit. Library preparation used the immunoSEQ multiplex PCR assay. For the multiplex PCR, a mixture combining 60 forward primers for TCR Vbeta segments and 13 reverse primers for TCR Jbeta segments was used. The CDR3 region of rearranged TCR beta genes was amplified from genomic DNA with a multiplex PCR assay. Amplified TCR beta libraries were sequenced as 87-base-pair reads on the Illumina HiSeq System. In the authors' own workflow: In a later analysis, some 80 million unique TCR beta chains were counted across the roughly 610 repertoires, and roughly 11 million of these chains were shared by at least two donors. A nearest-neighbor algorithm error-corrected the raw reads and collapsed the reads into unique sequences, merging closely related sequences to remove PCR and sequencing errors. CDR3 sequences were aligned to IMGT reference sequences to assign V, D and J gene segments. For a sequence to be retained, at least a six-nucleotide match to both a V gene segment and a J gene segment was required. Rearrangements were called productive when the CDR3 lacked stop codons and stayed in frame with V and J; all others were non-productive. CDR3 was defined according to IMGT convention as the region running from the second conserved V-encoded cysteine to the conserved J-encoded phenylalanine. The earlier analysis of a few hundred of the donors excluded sequences that lacked an unambiguous match to a single V gene segment. An earlier analysis of under 750 of the donors called V segments functional above 56.7% productive rearrangements and segregating when the between-donor standard deviation exceeded 5%. A statistical classification framework was built for diagnosing cytomegalovirus status from the catalog of TCR beta chain sequences. A later analysis assigned V and J genes by comparing TCR nucleotide sequences with IMGT/GENE-DB human TR gene sequences. The TCRdist pipeline was used in a later analysis to assign CDR3 sequences and most-parsimonious VDJ recombination scenarios. In a later analysis, each TCR beta chain was defined by its CDR3 amino acid sequence together with its V-gene family, and reads lacking a unique V-gene family were excluded. As a way to deal with suspected cross-contamination and a sequencing artifact, a later analysis dropped approximately 570 nucleotide sequences that were highly shared and had low generation probability. In a later analysis, a clonal expansion index for each public chain was calculated from normalized within-repertoire ranks of inferred template counts. Generation probabilities in a later analysis came from a VDJ recombination model fitted to out-of-frame rearrangements, and those results were checked against IGoR. A later analysis scored TCR-TCR, TCR-HLA and TCR-CMV co-occurrence with hypergeometric tests, applying a repertoire-size bias correction to TCR pairs. To estimate false discovery rates, a later analysis permuted the HLA or CMV assignments 20 times. In a later analysis, co-occurring TCRs were grouped using DBSCAN, with TCRdist sequence similarity added in when clustering inside HLA-allele-positive subsets. For co-occurrence clustering, repertoires with fewer than 30,000 or more than 120,000 public chains were excluded, along with roughly 5 repertoires with anomalous nucleotide sharing. Held by TCRdb, this immuneACCESS table contains in-frame sequences only and omits some clones. Under half of the omission traces to an unresolved V gene where checked; the cause of the rest is unknown. V and J calls and clone size are as listed in that table; D and trimming were resolved from the DNA. The sample table contains roughly 120,000 clones; only one count was recorded for 82% of them. Around 2.5% of the sample comes from the top ten.

Results and caveats for the whole study, not just this receptor: A later analysis reported that several top co-occurrence clusters appeared linked to parvovirus B19, influenza, CMV and Epstein-Barr virus. According to the authors, the approach could potentially be generalized to other disease states and immunological phenotypes. According to a later analysis, most CMV-associated TCR beta chains appeared to be HLA-restricted, and the HLA associations seemed to be driven largely by CMV exposure. A cluster of highly shared sequence variants was judged likely to represent a technical artifact of the sequencing pipeline. In a later analysis, the rate of TCR association differed among HLA loci, with DRB1 alleles having the most associated TCRs and HLA-C alleles having the fewest. Linkage disequilibrium might explain the correlated functional status among segregating V segments, but an unknown experimental factor could not be excluded. Specific HLA alleles were associated with roughly 16,000 TCR beta sequences at a false discovery rate of 0.05 in a later analysis. The classifier was reported to diagnose cytomegalovirus status with high specificity and sensitivity in both the original cohort and the validation cohort. Strong co-occurrence of HLA alleles, especially DR and DQ, made assigning TCR associations to individual alleles difficult. A later genetic analysis reported fewer N-insertions in productive TCRs among donors in an Asian-associated ancestry cluster than the roughly 720-donor mean. A later analysis found that HLA-associated TCR beta chains were more clonally expanded and had lower generation probabilities than equally common non-associated chains. The study gave a list of some 150 TCR beta chains associated with cytomegalovirus. Broadly in line with IMGT annotations, most TCR beta V segments showed up in productive rearrangements about 90% or about 30% of the time in an earlier analysis of approximately 640 of the donors. Seventeen rarely observed V segments, including chromosome 9 orphons, were excluded from the earlier analysis of almost 600 of the donors because counts were too low. The only immune exposure information available for the cohort was CMV serostatus. Sequencing depth was assumed to be roughly uniform across donors in the presence/absence analyses, though that assumption may not hold. Most TCR sequences were observed very rarely across donors, whereas some public TCRs were present in many individuals. In this cohort, only TCR beta chains were sequenced, and detectable features were limited by the absence of alpha or paired-chain data. The 87-base-pair reads could not distinguish some IMGT-functional V segments, including TRBV6-2 and TRBV6-3, so those segments were excluded. Three of the identified cytomegalovirus-associated TCR beta chains were confirmed in vitro to be specific for cytomegalovirus antigens. An association between a missense DCLRE1C variant and V-gene and J-gene trimming of TCR beta chains was found in a later genetic analysis and replicated in an independent cohort. A further reported finding was that TCR beta sequences accurately predicted the HLA-A and HLA-B alleles for most subjects in the first cohort. Because some donors lacked HLA typing at each locus, the association tests relied only on the typed subset.

The sequencing input was PBMCs. This sequence was found in a woman aged 18-30 years in good health and CMV-seronegative. The V gene is TRBV21-1 and the J gene is TRBJ1-6. TRBV21-1 is shown as a pseudogene. The sequenced DNA: TGTGCCAGCAGCAAAGCCAAAGGACTTTCACCCCTCCACTTT. Its translation is CASSKAKGLSPLHF.